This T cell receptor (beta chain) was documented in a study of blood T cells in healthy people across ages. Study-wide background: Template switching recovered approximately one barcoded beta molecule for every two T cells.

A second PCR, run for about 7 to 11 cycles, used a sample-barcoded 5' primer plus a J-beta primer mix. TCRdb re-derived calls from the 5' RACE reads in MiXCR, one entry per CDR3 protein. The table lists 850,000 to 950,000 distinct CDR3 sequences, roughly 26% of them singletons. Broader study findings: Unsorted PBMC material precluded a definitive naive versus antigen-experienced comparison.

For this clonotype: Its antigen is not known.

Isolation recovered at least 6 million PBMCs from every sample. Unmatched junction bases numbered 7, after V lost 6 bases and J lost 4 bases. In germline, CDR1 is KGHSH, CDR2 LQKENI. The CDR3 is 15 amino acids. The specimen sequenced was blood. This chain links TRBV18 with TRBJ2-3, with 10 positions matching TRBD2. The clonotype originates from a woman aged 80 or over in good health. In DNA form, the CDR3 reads TGTGCCAGCTCGGCCTCTAGCGGGGGCCCAGATACGCAGTATTTT. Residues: CASSASSGGPDTQYF.